This T cell receptor (beta chain) is drawn from a study of read filtering for tumor transcriptome and immune sequencing. Across the whole study: Patients were 17 male and some 15 female, mean age about 65 years, range about 40 to 85. R-ISS stage counts were roughly 8 for I, about 17 for II, roughly seven for III. Transcriptome libraries were built from DNase-treated RNA. General study findings and limits: The CD138-negative fraction was mixed bone marrow immune cells, not pure T cells.

Concerning this clonotype: Its target is not known.

The germline gives CDR1 SGHKS, CDR2 YYEKEE (reference sequence). There are 14 residues in the CDR3. The J segment lost 4 bases and the V segment lost 3 bases, leaving 4 bases of the junction unmatched. Molecular barcoded adaptors covering alpha/delta and beta/gamma chains were used on about 390 ng RNA. A single record per CDR3 protein comes from TCRdb applying MiXCR to the reads. The sample lists roughly 82,000 distinct CDR3 sequences, around 12% occurring once. This rearrangement joins TRBV5-5 to TRBJ2-3; 8 positions match TRBD1. The receptor comes from a donor over 35 with multiple myeloma. The specimen was a population of CD138-negative cells sorted from bone marrow. The chain's CDR3 is CASSSGQGSDTQYF. DNA for the CDR3: TGTGCCAGCAGCTCTGGACAGGGATCAGATACGCAGTATTTT.